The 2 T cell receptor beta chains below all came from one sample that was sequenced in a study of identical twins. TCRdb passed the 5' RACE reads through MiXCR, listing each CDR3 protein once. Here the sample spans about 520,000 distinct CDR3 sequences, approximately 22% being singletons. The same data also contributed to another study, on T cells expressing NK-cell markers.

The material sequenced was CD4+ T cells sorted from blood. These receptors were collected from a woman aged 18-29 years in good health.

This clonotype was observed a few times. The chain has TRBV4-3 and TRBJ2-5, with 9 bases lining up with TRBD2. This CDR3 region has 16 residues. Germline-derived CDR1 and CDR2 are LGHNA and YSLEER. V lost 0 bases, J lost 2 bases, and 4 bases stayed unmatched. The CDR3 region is CASSQDRAGGQETQYF. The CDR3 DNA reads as TGCGCCAGCAGCCAAGATCGAGCGGGAGGTCAAGAGACCCAGTACTTC.

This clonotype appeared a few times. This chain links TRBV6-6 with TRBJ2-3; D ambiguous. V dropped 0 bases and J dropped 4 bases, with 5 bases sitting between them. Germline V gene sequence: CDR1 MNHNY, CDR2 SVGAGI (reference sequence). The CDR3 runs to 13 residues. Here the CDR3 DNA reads TGTGCCAGCAGTTACTCTTGGTCAGATACGCAGTATTTT. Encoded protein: CASSYSWSDTQYF.